A single sample gave rise to the 25 T cell receptor beta chains below, sequenced in a study of shared clonotypes between healthy human individuals (dated by TCRdb to 2018 to 2020). The library was built by means of the immunoSEQ multiplex PCR assay. Not all clones reach the TCRdb copy of this immuneACCESS table, which keeps in-frame sequences only. Checked studies attribute under half of the gap to unresolved V genes and leave the rest unexplained. Present in this sample are 2.5 million or so clones, around nine tenths of which were seen just once. The ten largest clones take up 0.13% to 0.15% of the sample. Sequenced sample: naive CD4+ T cells sorted from blood. According to the study, the label for this sample's cell subset or site signals: CD45RA+ positively selected. These receptor sequences come from a man aged 18-30 years in good health.

The gene calls are TRBV5-1 and TRBJ2-7; D is possibly TRBD2 (6 bases). Germline CDR1 SGHRS, CDR2 YFSETQ. The germline V and J ends were trimmed by 5 bases and 0 bases, with 18 bases remaining between them. This CDR3 spans 16 amino acids. This CDR3 is CASRRGGTESSYEQYF. DNA for the CDR3: TGCGCCAGCAGAAGAGGCGGGACCGAAAGCTCCTACGAGCAGTACTTC.

The chain recombines TRBV11-2 with TRBJ2-7; 7 bases fit TRBD1. The germline gives CDR1 SGHAT, CDR2 FQNNGV. Trimming cost V 0 bases and J 7 bases; bases outside gene matches: 12. The CDR3 is made up of 16 amino acids. The CDR3: CASSLDWGRGPGEQYF. CDR3 nucleotide sequence: TGTGCCAGCAGCTTAGACTGGGGAAGGGGGCCAGGGGAGCAGTACTTC.

The rearrangement uses TRBV28 and TRBJ1-4; D may be TRBD1 (5 bases). Per germline, CDR1 MDHEN and CDR2 SYDVKM. The V end was cut by 6 bases, the J end by 5 bases, with 16 bases between. The CDR3 covers 15 residues. The CDR3, as DNA: TGTGCCAGCAGACGGGGGAGTGTCACGAATGAAAAACTGTTTTTT. Amino acid sequence: CASRRGSVTNEKLFF.

V gene TRBV18 combines with J gene TRBJ2-3, with a weak D call TRBD2 (5 bases). The CDR3 is 16 amino acids. Germline values: CDR1 KGHSH, CDR2 LQKENI. The ends were cut back, 3 bases at V and 0 bases at J, with 13 bases in the middle. CDR3 DNA sequence: TGTGCCAGCTCACCGGCCAGCGGATCTAGCACAGATACGCAGTATTTT. It is translated as CASSPASGSSTDTQYF.

The J gene is TRBJ1-3, the V gene TRBV5-6, with a weak D call TRBD1 (5 bases). Germline CDR1 is SGHDT and CDR2 is YYEEEE. Trimming took off 3 bases at V and 4 bases at J, with 14 bases between the two ends. The CDR3 extends over 15 amino acids. The CDR3 DNA sequence: TGTGCCAGCAGCTCTGACAGACTTCCCGGAAACACCATATATTTT. Translating it yields CASSSDRLPGNTIYF. Together with reference TRBV5-6 and TRBJ1-3, the CDR3 gives the full variable domain: DAGVTQSPTHLIKTRGQQVTLRCSPKSGHDTVSWYQQALGQGPQFIFQYYEEEERQRGNFPDRFSGHQFPNYSSELNVNALLLGDSALYLCASSSDRLPGNTIYFGEGSWLTVV.

The gene calls are TRBV18 and TRBJ2-7; a possible D gene is TRBD1 (6 bases). The germline V gene encodes CDR1 KGHSH and CDR2 LQKENI. The V end lost 4 bases, the J end lost 6 bases, and 13 bases lay between the germline ends. CDR3 size: 13 residues. CDR3 sequence reads: CASSREQGSEQYF. CDR3 nucleotides: TGTGCCAGCTCACGAGAACAGGGTAGCGAGCAGTACTTC.

The J gene is TRBJ1-2, the V gene TRBV28, with 7 positions matching TRBD1. The ends lost 10 bases at V and 1 base at J; junction bases unmatched: 9. Germline-derived CDR1 and CDR2 are MDHEN and SYDVKM. There are 14 residues in the CDR3. The CDR3 loop reads CATFGTANNYGYTF. DNA of the CDR3: TGTGCCACGTTCGGGACAGCCAATAACTATGGCTACACCTTC.

V is TRBV5-1 and J is TRBJ2-3, with 7 bases lining up with TRBD2. The germline gives CDR1 SGHRS, CDR2 YFSETQ. V was pared by 6 bases and J by 2 bases, with 12 bases of the junction left unmatched. This CDR3 has 16 amino acids. The CDR3 DNA reads TGCGCCAGCAAGGCGTCCGGGACTACCCTCACAGATACGCAGTATTTT. This codes for CASKASGTTLTDTQYF.

This clone was counted a single time. One end of the junction varies from germline; a read error may be responsible. This chain joins TRBV7-7 and TRBJ2-3, with D tentatively TRBD2 (5 bases). CDR1 is SSHAT, CDR2 FNYEAQ, per germline (reference sequence). There are 14 residues in the CDR3. Written as DNA, the CDR3 is TGTGCTAGCAGCCTTGATGTCGGAGGATATACGCAGTATTTT. Amino acid sequence: CASSLDVGGYTQYF.

The V call is TRBV7-9, the J call TRBJ1-4; the D gene is possibly TRBD1 (6 bases). The CDR3 is 15 residues long. Germline V gives CDR1 SEHNR, CDR2 FQNEAQ (reference sequence). Between the trimmed V and J ends, which lost 1 base and 8 bases, there was a span of 14 bases. The CDR3 nucleotides are TGTGCCAGCAGCTTAGATGGGGGCGCTGGGGAAAAACTGTTTTTT. Translated, it gives CASSLDGGAGEKLFF.

This chain links TRBV2 with TRBJ1-2, with a weak D call TRBD1 (6 bases). V lost 6 bases, J lost 4 bases, and 18 bases lay in between. From germline, CDR1 is SNHLY and CDR2 FYNNEI. CDR3 length equals 15 residues. CDR3 in DNA: TGTGCCAGCAGCGGGGACCCTACAGGGAGCTATGGCTACACCTTC. The encoded protein is CASSGDPTGSYGYTF.

The chain links TRBV10-3 to TRBJ2-7, with unresolved D. CDR1 ENHRY and CDR2 SYGVKD come from the germline V gene. V lost 3 bases to trimming and J lost 8 bases, with 8 bases between them. This CDR3 comprises 11 residues. Written as DNA, the CDR3 is TGTGCCATCAGTGAACTGGAGAAGCAGTACTTC. It is translated as CAISELEKQYF.

The chain carries TRBV29-1 and TRBJ1-2; tentative D call: TRBD1 (5 bases). The CDR3 consists of 10 residues. In germline, CDR1 is SQVTM, CDR2 ANQGSEA. The germline V and J ends were trimmed by 6 bases and 6 bases, with 8 bases remaining between them. The DNA of the CDR3 is TGCAGCGTGGGGGAGGATGGCTACACCTTC. Amino acid sequence: CSVGEDGYTF.

The chain joins TRBV15 to TRBJ2-1; 7 nucleotides align to TRBD2. Looked up from germline, CDR1 is LNHNV and CDR2 is YYDKDF (reference sequence). CDR3 length equals 16 residues. Trimming took 0 bases from V and 3 from J; bases not matched to a gene: 5. Here the CDR3 DNA reads TGTGCCACCAGCAGAGATGCTAGCGGACACTACAATGAGCAGTTCTTC. Its translation: CATSRDASGHYNEQFF.

This clone was observed once. The chain joins TRBV21-1 to TRBJ2-2; TRBD1 is taken as the D call from the table, unchecked against the DNA. TRBV21-1 corresponds to a pseudogene. The CDR3 is 18 amino acids. The CDR3 DNA reads as TGTGCCAGCAGCAAAGCGCTGGGCAGGGGGGATGGCACCGGGGAGCTGTTTTTT. It is translated as CASSKALGRGDGTGELFF.

Only one count was recorded for this clone. This specimen includes other DNA sequences encoding the same CDR3. The chain is built from TRBV7-9 and TRBJ1-1; 7 nucleotides line up with TRBD1. V trimming: 5 bases; J trimming: 1 base; junction bases outside the gene matches: 4. The CDR3 sequence is 14 residues long. Germline CDR1 and CDR2: SEHNR and FQNEAQ (reference sequence). CDR3 protein: CASSTRTGNTEAFF. As DNA, the CDR3 is TGTGCCAGCAGCACGCGGACAGGGAACACTGAAGCTTTCTTT.

The chain couples TRBV7-8 to TRBJ2-2, with no clear D. V lost 5 bases, J lost 1 base, and 14 bases lay in between. This CDR3 is built from 16 residues. The germline CDR1 and CDR2 sequences are SGHVS and FQNEAQ. The CDR3 region is CASSLQPNGNTGELFF. As DNA, the CDR3 is TGTGCCAGCAGCCTCCAACCCAACGGGAACACCGGGGAGCTGTTTTTT.

Worth noting for this clone: Its ends do not fully match the called genes, so a read error is possible. The chain couples TRBV2 to TRBJ2-2, with 8 nucleotides matching TRBD2. The CDR3 covers 14 residues. CDR1 and CDR2 (germline): SNHLY, FYNNEI. CDR3 protein: CASSQAGDTGELFF. The DNA of the CDR3 is TGTGCCAGCAGTCAAGCGGGAGACACCGGGGAGCTGTTTTTT.

This CDR3 reads CASSLRVNPGELFF. In DNA, the CDR3 is TGTGCCAGCAGTTTACGGGTTAATCCCGGGGAGCTGTTTTTT. V usage is TRBV28 and J usage is TRBJ2-2; the D is unclear. The germline V gene encodes CDR1 MDHEN and CDR2 SYDVKM. Trimming took off 2 bases at V and 6 bases at J, with 10 bases between the two ends. The CDR3 spans 14 residues.

The V call is TRBV28, the J call TRBJ2-5, with D possibly being TRBD2 (7 bases). The V gene's germline CDR1 is MDHEN and CDR2 SYDVKM. Trimming removed 5 bases at V and 5 bases at J, with 18 bases between. The CDR3 contains 15 residues. The CDR3 loop is CASSPTGARGETQYF. The CDR3 bases are TGTGCCAGCAGTCCTACGGGGGCGCGGGGGGAGACCCAGTACTTC.

The J gene is TRBJ1-5, the V gene TRBV10-3; TRBD1 agrees at 7 bases. Germline V gene lookup returns CDR1 ENHRY and CDR2 SYGVKD. The CDR3 spans 15 residues. The J segment lost 4 bases and the V segment lost 3 bases, leaving 6 bases of the junction unmatched. CDR3: CAISDSDRDNQPQHF. In DNA, the CDR3 is TGTGCCATCAGTGATAGCGACAGGGATAATCAGCCCCAGCATTTT.

This chain links TRBV28 with TRBJ2-5; 13 bases fit TRBD2. Unmatched junction bases numbered 11, after V lost 6 bases and J lost 1 base. Germline-derived CDR1 and CDR2 are MDHEN and SYDVKM. The CDR3 contains 18 residues. CDR3 in DNA: TGTGCCAGCAGCTACGGACTAGCGGGGGTGAGGTCCCAAGAGACCCAGTACTTC. Translated, it gives CASSYGLAGVRSQETQYF.

The rearrangement links TRBV9 to TRBJ2-2; D is tentatively TRBD1 or TRBD2 (5 bases each). Trimming shortened V by 4 bases and J by 7 bases, and 20 bases separated the two germline ends. Germline values: CDR1 SGDLS, CDR2 YYNGEE. The CDR3 is 16 residues long. CDR3 in amino acids: CASSIGLTLGVGELFF. The CDR3 bases are TGTGCCAGCAGCATCGGACTGACGCTGGGGGTCGGGGAGCTGTTTTTT.

CDR3 protein: CASSLAGQNTEAFF. DNA for the CDR3: TGTGCCAGCAGCTTAGCGGGACAGAACACTGAAGCTTTCTTT. The gene calls are TRBV7-9 and TRBJ1-1; D is possibly TRBD1 (6 bases). The CDR3 has 14 amino acids. The V gene's germline CDR1 is SEHNR and CDR2 FQNEAQ (reference sequence). The V end was cut by 0 bases, the J end by 1 base, with 6 bases between.

J is TRBJ2-1 and V is TRBV19; possible D gene TRBD2, 5 bases. Trimming cost V 3 bases and J 4 bases, with 13 bases left between them. The CDR3 runs 15 residues. The germline V gene encodes CDR1 LNHDA and CDR2 SQIVND (reference sequence). DNA for the CDR3: TGTGCCAGTAGTATCCGGGATCCCCCTTACAATGAGCAGTTCTTC. As protein: CASSIRDPPYNEQFF.